Here is one TCR beta chain with its context. Trimming removed 7 bases from V and 1 base from J, with 13 bases in between. Germline V lookup: CDR1 MNHEY, CDR2 SVGAGI. The CDR3 has 14 residues. As handled by the study authors: Cell counts per sample came from amplifying reference gene primers. Using immunoSEQ multiplex PCR, the repertoire was profiled, and TCRdb retains in-frame clones only, with some absent. That table gives V, J and clone size, and the DNA gave D and trimming. Of roughly 140,000 clones in the sample, 80% to 90% were seen once. The sample comes from a study of blood T cell repertoires in COVID-19. Study-level background: COVID-19 samples collected from the United States, Italy and Spain covered acute and convalescent phases. T cells, B-cell-depleted T cells, or PBMCs supplied cDNA or gDNA.

The source is a woman in her 70s with acute or convalescent COVID-19. V usage is TRBV6-5 and J usage is TRBJ1-1, with a tentative D call TRBD1 (5 bases). The source material was peripheral blood. CDR3: CASTPPGGNTEAFF. The CDR3 nucleotides read TGTGCCAGCACCCCTCCCGGGGGGAACACTGAAGCTTTCTTT.